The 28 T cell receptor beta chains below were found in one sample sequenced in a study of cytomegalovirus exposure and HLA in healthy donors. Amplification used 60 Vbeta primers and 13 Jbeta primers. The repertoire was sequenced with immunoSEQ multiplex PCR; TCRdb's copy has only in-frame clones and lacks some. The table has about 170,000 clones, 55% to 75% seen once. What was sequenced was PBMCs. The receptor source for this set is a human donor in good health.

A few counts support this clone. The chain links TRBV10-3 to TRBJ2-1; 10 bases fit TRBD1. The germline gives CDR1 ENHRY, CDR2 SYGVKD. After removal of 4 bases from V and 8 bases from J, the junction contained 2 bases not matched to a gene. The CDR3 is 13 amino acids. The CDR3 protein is CAISGTGGDEQFF. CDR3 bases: TGTGCCATCAGTGGGACAGGGGGAGATGAGCAGTTCTTC.

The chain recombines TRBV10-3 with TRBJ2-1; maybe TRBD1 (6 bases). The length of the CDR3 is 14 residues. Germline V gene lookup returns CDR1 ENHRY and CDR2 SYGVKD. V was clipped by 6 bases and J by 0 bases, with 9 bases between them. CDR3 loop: CAISQTGSYNEQFF. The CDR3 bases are TGTGCCATCAGCCAGACAGGCTCCTACAATGAGCAGTTCTTC.

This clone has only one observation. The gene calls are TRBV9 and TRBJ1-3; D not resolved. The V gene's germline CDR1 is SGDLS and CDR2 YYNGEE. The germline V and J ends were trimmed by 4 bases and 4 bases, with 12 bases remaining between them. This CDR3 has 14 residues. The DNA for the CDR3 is TGTGCCAGCAGCCAGTCAGGAGGGGGAAACACCATATATTTT. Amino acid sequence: CASSQSGGGNTIYF.

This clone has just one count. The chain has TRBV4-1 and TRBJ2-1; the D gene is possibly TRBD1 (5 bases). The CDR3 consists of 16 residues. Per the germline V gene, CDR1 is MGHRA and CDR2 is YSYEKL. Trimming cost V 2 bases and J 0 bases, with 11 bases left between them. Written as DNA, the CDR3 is TGCGCCAGCAGCCAAAGACAGCTGAGCTCCTACAATGAGCAGTTCTTC. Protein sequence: CASSQRQLSSYNEQFF.

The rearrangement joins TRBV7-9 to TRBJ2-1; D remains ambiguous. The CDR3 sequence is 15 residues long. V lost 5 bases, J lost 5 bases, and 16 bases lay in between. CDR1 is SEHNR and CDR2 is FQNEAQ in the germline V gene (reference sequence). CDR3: CASSPTGYYDNEQFF. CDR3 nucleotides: TGTGCCAGCAGCCCGACCGGGTACTACGACAATGAGCAGTTCTTC.

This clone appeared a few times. The CDR3 is CASSLEFYEQYF. The CDR3 region has the DNA TGTGCCAGCAGCTTGGAGTTTTACGAGCAGTACTTC. The chain carries TRBV7-9 and TRBJ2-5; D gene ambiguous. The J call may be faulty, since TRBJ2-7 better matches the DNA end. CDR1 SEHNR and CDR2 FQNEAQ come from the germline V gene (reference sequence). This CDR3 is built from 12 residues.

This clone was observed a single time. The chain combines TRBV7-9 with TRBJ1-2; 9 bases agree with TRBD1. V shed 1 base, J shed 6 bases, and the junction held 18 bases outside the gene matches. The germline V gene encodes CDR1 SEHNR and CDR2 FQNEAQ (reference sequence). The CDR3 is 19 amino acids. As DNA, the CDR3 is TGTGCCAGCAGCTTAGGCGAATGGTCAACAGCCGGGACAGGGAATGGCTACACCTTC. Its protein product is CASSLGEWSTAGTGNGYTF.

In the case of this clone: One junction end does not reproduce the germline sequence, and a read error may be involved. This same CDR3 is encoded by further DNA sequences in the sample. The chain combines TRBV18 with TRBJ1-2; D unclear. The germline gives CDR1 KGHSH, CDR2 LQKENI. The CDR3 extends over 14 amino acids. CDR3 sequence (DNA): TGTGCCAGCTCGCCACCGTCGGGGAGCTATGGCTACACCTTC. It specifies CASSPPSGSYGYTF.

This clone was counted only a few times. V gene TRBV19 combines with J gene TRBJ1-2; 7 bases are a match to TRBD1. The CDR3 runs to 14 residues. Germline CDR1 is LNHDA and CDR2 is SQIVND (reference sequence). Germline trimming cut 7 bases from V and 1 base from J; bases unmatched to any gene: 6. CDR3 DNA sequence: TGTGCCAGTAAAGGGACAGCGGTTAACTATGGCTACACCTTC. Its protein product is CASKGTAVNYGYTF. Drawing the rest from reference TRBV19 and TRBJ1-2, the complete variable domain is DGGITQSPKYLFRKEGQNVTLSCEQNLNHDAMYWYRQDPGQGLRLIYYSQIVNDFQKGDIAEGYSVSREKKESFPLTVTSAQKNPTAFYLCASKGTAVNYGYTFGSGTRLTVV.

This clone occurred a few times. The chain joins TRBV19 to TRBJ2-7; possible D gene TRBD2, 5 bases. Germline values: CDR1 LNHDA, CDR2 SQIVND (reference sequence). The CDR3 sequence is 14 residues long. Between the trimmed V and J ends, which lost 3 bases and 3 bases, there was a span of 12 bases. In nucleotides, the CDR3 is TGTGCCAGTAGTATGAGCTTCGCGGGCTACGAGCAGTACTTC. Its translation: CASSMSFAGYEQYF.

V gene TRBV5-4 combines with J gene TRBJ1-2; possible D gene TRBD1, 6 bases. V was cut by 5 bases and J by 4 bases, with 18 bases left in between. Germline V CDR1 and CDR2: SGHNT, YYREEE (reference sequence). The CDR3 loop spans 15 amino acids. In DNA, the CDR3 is TGTGCCAGCAGGGACCGACAGGAGGCGCTCTATGGCTACACCTTC. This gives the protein CASRDRQEALYGYTF.

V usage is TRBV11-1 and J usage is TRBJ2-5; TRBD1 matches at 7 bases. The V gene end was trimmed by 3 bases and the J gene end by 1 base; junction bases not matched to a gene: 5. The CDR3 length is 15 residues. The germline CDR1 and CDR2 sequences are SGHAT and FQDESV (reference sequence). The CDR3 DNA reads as TGTGCCAGCAGCTTCCGGACAGGAGTCCAAGAGACCCAGTACTTC. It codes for CASSFRTGVQETQYF. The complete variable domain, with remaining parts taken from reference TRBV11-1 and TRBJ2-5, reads EAEVAQSPRYKITEKSQAVAFWCDPISGHATLYWYRQILGQGPELLVQFQDESVVDDSQLPKDRFSAERLKGVDSTLKIQPAELGDSAMYLCASSFRTGVQETQYFGPGTRLLVL.

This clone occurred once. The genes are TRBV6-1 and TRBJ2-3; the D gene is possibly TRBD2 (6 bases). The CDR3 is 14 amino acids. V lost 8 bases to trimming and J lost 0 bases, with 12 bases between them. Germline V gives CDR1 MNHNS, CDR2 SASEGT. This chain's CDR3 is CASGTLSSTDTQYF. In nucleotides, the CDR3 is TGTGCCAGCGGGACTCTATCTAGCACAGATACGCAGTATTTT.

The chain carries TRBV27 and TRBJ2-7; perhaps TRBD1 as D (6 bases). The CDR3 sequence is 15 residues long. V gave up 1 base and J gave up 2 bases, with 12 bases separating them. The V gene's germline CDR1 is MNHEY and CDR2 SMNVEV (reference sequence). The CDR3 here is CASSLLGQGTYEQYF. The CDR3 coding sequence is TGTGCCAGCAGTTTATTGGGCCAGGGGACCTACGAGCAGTACTTC.

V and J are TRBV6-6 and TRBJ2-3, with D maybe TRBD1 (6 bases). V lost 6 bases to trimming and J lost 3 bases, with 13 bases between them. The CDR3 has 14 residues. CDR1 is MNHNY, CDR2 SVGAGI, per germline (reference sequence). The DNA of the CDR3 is TGTGCCAGCAGGCCACAGGGTGGAACAGATACGCAGTATTTT. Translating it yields CASRPQGGTDTQYF.

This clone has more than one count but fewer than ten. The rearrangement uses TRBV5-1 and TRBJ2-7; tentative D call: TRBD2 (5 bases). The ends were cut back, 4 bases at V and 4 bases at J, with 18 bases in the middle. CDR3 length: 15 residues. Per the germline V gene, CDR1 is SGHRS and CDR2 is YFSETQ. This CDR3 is CASSQDYRTLYEQYF. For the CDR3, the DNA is TGCGCCAGCAGCCAAGACTACCGTACCTTATACGAGCAGTACTTC.

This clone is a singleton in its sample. CDR3 sequence reads: CASSLSGREGETQYF. The CDR3 region has the DNA TGTGCCAGCAGCTTAAGTGGCAGGGAAGGAGAGACCCAGTACTTC. The chain combines TRBV7-3 with TRBJ2-5, with D perhaps matching TRBD1 (5 bases). This CDR3 has 15 residues. The V gene's germline CDR1 is SGHTA and CDR2 FQGTGA. The ends were cut back, 1 base at V and 4 bases at J, with 13 bases in the middle.

The CDR3 region is CASSLDGAGSRETQYF. The CDR3 DNA is TGTGCCAGCAGCTTAGATGGAGCAGGGTCACGGGAGACCCAGTACTTC. This rearrangement joins TRBV11-2 to TRBJ2-5; D might be TRBD1 (5 bases). V was clipped by 0 bases and J by 5 bases, with 16 bases between them. This CDR3 region has 16 residues. Germline V gives CDR1 SGHAT, CDR2 FQNNGV.

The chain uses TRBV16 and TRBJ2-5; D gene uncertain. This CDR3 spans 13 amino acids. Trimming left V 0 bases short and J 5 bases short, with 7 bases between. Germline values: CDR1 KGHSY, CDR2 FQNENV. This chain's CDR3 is CASSQSRVETQYF. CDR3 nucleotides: TGTGCCAGCAGCCAATCCCGCGTGGAGACCCAGTACTTC.

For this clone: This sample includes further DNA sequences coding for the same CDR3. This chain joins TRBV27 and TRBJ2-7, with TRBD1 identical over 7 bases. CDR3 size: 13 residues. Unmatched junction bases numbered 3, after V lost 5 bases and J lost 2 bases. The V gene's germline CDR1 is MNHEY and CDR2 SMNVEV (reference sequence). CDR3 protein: CASSLQGTYEQYF. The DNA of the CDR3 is TGTGCCAGCAGTCTACAGGGGACCTACGAGCAGTACTTC.

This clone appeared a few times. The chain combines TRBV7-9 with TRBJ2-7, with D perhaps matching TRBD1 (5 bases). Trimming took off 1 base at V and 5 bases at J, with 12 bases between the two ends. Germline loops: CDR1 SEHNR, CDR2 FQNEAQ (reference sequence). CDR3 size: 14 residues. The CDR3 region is CASSLESAGNEQYF. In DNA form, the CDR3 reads TGTGCCAGCAGCTTAGAGTCTGCAGGGAACGAGCAGTACTTC.

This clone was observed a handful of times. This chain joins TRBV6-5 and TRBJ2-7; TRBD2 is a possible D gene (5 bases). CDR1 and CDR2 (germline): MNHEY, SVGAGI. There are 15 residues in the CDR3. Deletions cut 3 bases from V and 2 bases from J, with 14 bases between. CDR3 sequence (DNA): TGTGCCAGCAGTTATATCGGTCCGGGAACCTACGAGCAGTACTTC. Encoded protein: CASSYIGPGTYEQYF.

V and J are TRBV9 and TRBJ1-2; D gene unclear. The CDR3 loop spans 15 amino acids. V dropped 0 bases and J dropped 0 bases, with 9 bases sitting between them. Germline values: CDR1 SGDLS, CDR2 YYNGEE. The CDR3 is CASSVASHPNYGYTF. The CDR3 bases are TGTGCCAGCAGCGTAGCTTCACACCCTAACTATGGCTACACCTTC.

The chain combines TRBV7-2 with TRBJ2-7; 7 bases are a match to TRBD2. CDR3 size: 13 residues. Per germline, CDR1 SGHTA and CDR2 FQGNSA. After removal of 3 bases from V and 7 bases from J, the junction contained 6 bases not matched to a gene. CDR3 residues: CASSFDTAGEQYF. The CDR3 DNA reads TGTGCCAGCAGCTTTGACACAGCGGGAGAGCAGTACTTC.

The CDR3 DNA sequence: TGTGCCAGCAGCCAAACTACGGACAGGGGCTATGGCTACACCTTC. Residues: CASSQTTDRGYGYTF. This chain connects TRBV6-6 to TRBJ1-2, with 9 bases identical to TRBD1. This CDR3 is 15 amino acids long. V trimming: 6 bases; J trimming: 4 bases; junction bases outside the gene matches: 9. The germline CDR1 and CDR2 sequences are MNHNY and SVGAGI (reference sequence).

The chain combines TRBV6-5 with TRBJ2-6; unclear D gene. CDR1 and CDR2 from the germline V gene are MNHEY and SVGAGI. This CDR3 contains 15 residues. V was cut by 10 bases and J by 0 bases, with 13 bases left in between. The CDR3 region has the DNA TGTGCCACCCAGAGAGGCTTCTCTGGGGCCAACGTCCTGACTTTC. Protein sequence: CATQRGFSGANVLTF.

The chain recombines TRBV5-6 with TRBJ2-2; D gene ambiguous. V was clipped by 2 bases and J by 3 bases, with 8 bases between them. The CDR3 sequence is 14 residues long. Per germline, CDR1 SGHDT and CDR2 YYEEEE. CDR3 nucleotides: TGTGCCAGCAGCTTTACGCGTTACACCGGGGAGCTGTTTTTT. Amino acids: CASSFTRYTGELFF.

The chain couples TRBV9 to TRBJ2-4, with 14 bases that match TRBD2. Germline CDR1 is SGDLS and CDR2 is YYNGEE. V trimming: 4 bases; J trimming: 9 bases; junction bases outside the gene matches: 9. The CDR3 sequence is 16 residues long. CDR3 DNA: TGTGCCAGCAGCCTGACTAGCGGGGGGGCCACGGGCATTCAGTACTTC. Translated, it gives CASSLTSGGATGIQYF.